This T cell receptor beta chain was retrieved from a study of CD8+ T cells in alopecia areata. Turning to the study itself: People stayed on tofacitinib for 6 to 18 months, then stopped the drug for 6 months. The study, taken as a whole, reports: Affected scalp, especially in alopecia totalis/universalis, had a higher clonality than normal scalp did. Besides other cells, scalp samples also yield sequences of resident alphabeta T cells from normal skin.

Regarding this clone: Its antigen is unidentified. The junction departs from the called germline gene at one end, perhaps through a read error.

The treatment here: oral pan-JAK inhibitor, 5-10 mg twice daily. The investigators collected lesional scalp punch biopsies and peripheral blood from alopecia areata patients. Per germline, CDR1 SSHAT and CDR2 FNYEAQ (reference sequence). This CDR3 is 14 amino acids long. TCR sequencing used cDNA made by reverse transcription of extracted RNA. TCRdb keeps only in-frame clones here, not all; method: immunoSEQ multiplex PCR. The profile covers approximately 170,000 clones, with 50% to 60% appearing a single time and approximately 0.63% taken by the ten largest. This sample comprised CD4+ T cells sorted from blood, obtained at week 4, from a patient treated with tofacitinib. The receptor's source is a human donor with alopecia areata. The V and J genes are TRBV7-7 and TRBJ2-3, with a possible D match to TRBD2 (5 bases). The CDR3 DNA reads as TGTGCTAGCAGCTTAGGTGGGAGAGGCGATACGCAGTATTTT. Encoded protein: CASSLGGRGDTQYF.